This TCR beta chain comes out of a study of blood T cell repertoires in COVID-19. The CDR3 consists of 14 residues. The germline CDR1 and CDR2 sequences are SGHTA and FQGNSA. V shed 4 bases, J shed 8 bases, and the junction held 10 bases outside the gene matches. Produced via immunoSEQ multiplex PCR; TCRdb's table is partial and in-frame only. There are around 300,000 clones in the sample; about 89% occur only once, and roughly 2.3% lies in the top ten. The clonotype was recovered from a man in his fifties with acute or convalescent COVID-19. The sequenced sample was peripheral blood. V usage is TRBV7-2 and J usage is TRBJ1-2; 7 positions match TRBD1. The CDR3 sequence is CASSSGPTGYGYTF. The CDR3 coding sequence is TGTGCCAGCAGCTCGGGCCCGACAGGGTACGGCTACACCTTC.